Sequencing of this T cell receptor (beta chain) was carried out in a study of blood T cell repertoires in COVID-19. About the research overall: Sample material is recorded as cDNA or gDNA derived from T cells, B-cell-depleted T cells, or PBMCs.

Trimming left V 6 bases short and J 4 bases short, with 11 bases between. Per germline, CDR1 MGHRA and CDR2 YSYEKL. This CDR3 is built from 13 residues. TCRdb's table, derived via immunoSEQ multiplex PCR, lists solely in-frame clones and lacks some. This table has 170,000 or so clones, about 90% appearing once. The sequence came from a woman between 50 and 59 years old who had recovered from COVID-19. The V and J genes are TRBV4-1 and TRBJ2-3; tentatively, D is TRBD1 (5 bases). The sequenced material came from PBMCs or T cells enriched from blood (not recorded which). CDR3 coding DNA: TGCGCCAGCAGAACGGACAACTCAGATACGCAGTATTTT. Its protein is CASRTDNSDTQYF.